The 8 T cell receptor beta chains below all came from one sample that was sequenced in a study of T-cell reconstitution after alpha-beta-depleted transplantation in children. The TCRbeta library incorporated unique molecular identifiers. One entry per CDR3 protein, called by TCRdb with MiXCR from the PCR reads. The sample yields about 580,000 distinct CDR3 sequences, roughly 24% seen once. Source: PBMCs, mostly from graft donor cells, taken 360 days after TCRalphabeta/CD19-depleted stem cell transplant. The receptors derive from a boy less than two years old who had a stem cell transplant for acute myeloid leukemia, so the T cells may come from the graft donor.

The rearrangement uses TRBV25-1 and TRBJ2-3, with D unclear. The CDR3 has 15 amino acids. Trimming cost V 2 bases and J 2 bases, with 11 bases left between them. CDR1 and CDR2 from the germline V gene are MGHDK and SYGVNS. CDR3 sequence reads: CASSERISLTDTQYF. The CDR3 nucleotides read TGTGCCAGCAGTGAAAGGATTAGCCTCACAGATACGCAGTATTTT.

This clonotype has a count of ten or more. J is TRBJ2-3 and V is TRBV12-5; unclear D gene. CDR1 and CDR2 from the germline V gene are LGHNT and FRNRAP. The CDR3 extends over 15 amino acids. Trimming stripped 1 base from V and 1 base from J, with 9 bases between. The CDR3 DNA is TGTGCTAGTGGTTTGGATAGATCCGGCACAGATACGCAGTATTTT. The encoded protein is CASGLDRSGTDTQYF.

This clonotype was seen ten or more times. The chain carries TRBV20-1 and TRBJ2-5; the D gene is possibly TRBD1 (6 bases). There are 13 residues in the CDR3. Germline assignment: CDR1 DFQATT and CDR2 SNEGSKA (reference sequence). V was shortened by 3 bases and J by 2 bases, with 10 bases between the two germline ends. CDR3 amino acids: CSARADRQETQYF. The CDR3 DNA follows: TGCAGTGCTAGGGCCGACAGGCAAGAGACCCAGTACTTC.

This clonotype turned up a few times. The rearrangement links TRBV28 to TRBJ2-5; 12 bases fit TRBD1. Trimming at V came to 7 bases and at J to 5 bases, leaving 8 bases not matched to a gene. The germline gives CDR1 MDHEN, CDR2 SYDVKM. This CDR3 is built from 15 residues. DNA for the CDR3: TGTGCCAGCACCCCGGGACAGGGGGCGGCGGAGACCCAGTACTTC. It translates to CASTPGQGAAETQYF.

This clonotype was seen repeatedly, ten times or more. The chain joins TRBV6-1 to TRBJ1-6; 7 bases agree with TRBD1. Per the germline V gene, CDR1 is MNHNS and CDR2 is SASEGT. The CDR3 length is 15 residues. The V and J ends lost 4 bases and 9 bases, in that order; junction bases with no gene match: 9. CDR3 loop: CASSAGGLVTSPLHF. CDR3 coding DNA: TGTGCCAGCAGTGCAGGGGGTTTGGTTACTTCACCCCTCCACTTT.

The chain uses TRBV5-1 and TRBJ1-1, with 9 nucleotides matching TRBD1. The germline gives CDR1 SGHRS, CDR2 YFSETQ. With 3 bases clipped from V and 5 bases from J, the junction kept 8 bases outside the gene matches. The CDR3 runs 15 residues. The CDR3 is CASSWRGQGSTEAFF. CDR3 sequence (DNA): TGCGCCAGCAGCTGGAGGGGACAGGGAAGTACTGAAGCTTTCTTT.

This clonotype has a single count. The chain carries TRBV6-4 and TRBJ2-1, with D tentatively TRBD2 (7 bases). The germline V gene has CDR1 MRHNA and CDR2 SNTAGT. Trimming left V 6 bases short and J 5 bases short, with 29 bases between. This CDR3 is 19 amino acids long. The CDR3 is CASSTQVGGRSHINNEQFF. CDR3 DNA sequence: TGTGCCAGCAGCACCCAAGTCGGGGGGCGGTCCCATATTAACAATGAGCAGTTCTTC.

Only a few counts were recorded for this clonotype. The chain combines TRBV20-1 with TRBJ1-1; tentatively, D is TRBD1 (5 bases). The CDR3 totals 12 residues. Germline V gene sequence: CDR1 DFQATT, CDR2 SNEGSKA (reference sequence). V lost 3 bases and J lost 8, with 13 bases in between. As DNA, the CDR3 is TGCAGTGCTAGTAGGCGGGACGAGGAAGCTTTCTTT. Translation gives CSASRRDEEAFF.